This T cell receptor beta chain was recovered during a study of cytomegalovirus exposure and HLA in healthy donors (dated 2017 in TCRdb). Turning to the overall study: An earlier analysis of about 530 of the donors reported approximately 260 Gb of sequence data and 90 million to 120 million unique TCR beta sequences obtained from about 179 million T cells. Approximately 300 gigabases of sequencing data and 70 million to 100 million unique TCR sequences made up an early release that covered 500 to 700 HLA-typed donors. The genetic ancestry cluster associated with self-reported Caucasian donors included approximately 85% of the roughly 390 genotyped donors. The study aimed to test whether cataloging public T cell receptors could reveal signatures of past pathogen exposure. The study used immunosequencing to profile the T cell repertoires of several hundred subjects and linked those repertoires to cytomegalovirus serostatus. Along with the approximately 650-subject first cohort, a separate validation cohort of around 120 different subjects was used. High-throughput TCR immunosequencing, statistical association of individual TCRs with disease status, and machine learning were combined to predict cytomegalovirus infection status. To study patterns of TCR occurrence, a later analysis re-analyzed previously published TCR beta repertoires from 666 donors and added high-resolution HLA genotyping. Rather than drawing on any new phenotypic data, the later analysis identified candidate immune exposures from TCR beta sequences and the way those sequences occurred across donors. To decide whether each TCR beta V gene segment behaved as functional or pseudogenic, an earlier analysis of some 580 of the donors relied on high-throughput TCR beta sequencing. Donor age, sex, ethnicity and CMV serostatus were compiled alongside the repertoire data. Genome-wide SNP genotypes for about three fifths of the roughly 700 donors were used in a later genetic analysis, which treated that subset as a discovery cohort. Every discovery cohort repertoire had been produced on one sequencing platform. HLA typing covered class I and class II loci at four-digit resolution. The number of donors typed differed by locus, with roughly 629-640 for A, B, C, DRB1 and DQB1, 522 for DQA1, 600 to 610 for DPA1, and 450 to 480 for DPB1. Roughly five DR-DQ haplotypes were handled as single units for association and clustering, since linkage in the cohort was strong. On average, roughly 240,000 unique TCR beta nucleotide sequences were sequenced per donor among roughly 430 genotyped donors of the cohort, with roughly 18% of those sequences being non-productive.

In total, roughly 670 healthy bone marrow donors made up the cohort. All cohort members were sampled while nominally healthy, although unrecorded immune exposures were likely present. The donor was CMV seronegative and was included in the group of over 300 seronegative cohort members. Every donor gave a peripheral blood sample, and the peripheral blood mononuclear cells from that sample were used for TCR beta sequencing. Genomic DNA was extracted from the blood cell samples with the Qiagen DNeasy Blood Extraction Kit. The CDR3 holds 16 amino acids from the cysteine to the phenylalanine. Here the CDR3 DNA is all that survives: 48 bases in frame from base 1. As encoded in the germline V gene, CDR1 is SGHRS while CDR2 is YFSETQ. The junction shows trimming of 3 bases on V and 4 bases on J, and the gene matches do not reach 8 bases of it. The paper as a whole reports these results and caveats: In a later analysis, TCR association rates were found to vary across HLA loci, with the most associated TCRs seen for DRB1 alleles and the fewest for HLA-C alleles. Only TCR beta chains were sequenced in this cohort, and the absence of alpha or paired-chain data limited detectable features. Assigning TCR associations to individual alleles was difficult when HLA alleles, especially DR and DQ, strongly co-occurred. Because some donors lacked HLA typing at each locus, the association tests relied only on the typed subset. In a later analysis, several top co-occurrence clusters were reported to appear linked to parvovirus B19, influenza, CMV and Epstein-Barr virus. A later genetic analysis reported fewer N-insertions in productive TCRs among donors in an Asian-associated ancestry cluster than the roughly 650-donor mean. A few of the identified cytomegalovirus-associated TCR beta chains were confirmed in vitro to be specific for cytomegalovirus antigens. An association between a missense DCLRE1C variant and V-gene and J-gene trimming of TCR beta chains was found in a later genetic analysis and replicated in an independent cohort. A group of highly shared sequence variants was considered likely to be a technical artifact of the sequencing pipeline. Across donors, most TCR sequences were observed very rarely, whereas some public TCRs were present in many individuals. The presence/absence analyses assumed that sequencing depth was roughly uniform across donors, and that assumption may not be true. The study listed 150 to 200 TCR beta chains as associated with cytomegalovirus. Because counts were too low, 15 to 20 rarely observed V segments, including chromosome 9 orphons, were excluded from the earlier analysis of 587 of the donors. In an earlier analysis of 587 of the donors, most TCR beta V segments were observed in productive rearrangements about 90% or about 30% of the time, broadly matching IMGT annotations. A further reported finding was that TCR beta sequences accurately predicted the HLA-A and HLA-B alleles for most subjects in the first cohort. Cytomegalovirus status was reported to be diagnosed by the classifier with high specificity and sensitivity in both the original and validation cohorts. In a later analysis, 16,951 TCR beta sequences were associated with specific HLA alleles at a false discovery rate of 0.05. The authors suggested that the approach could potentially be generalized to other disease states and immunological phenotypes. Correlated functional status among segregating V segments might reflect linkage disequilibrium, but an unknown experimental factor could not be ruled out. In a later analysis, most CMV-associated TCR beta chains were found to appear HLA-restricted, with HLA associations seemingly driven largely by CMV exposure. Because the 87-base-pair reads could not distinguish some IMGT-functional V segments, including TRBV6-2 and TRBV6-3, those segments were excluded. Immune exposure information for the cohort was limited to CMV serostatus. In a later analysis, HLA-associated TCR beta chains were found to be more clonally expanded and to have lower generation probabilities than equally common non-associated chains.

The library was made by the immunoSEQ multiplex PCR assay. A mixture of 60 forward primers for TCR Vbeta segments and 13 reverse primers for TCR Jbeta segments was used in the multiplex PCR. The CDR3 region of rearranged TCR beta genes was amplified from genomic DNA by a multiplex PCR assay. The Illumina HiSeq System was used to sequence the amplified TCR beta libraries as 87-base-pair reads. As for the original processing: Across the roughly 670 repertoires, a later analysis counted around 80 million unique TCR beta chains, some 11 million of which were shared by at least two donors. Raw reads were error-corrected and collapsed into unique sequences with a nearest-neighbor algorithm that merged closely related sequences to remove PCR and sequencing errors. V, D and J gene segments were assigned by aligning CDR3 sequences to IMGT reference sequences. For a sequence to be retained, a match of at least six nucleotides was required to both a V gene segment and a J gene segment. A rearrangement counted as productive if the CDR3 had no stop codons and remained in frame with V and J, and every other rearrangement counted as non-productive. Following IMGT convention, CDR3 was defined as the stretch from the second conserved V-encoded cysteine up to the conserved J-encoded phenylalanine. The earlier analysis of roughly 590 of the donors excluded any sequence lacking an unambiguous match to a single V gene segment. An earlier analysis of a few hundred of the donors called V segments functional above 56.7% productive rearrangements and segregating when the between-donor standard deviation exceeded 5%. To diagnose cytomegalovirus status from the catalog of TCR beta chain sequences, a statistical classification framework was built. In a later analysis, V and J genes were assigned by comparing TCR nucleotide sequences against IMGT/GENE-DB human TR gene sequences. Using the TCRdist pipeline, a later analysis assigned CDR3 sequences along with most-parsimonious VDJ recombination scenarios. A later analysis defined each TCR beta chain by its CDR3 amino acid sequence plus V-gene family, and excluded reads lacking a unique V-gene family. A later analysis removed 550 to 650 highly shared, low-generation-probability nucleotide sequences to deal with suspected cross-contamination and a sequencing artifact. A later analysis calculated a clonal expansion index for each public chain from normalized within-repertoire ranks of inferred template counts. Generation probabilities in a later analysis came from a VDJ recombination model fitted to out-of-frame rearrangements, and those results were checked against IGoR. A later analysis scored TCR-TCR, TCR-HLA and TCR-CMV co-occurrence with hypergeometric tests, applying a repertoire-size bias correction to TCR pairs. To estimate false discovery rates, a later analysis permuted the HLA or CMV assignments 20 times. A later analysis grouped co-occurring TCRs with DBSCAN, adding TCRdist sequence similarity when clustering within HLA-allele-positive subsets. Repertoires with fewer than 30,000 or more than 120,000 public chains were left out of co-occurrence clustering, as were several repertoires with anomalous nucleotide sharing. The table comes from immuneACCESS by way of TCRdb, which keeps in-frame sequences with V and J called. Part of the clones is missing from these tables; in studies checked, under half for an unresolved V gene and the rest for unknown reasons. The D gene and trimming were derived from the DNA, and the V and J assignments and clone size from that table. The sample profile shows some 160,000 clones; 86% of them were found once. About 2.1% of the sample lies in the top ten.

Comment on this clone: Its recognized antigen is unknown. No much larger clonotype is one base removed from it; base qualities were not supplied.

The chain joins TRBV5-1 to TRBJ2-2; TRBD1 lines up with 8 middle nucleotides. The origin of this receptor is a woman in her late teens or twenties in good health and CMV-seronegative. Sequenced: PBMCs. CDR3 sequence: CASSYSTGVFTGELFF. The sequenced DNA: TGCGCCAGCAGCTATTCGACAGGGGTGTTCACCGGGGAGCTGTTTTTT.